The present T cell receptor (beta chain) was sequenced within a study of blood T cell repertoires in COVID-19. Whole-study context: PBMCs, B-cell-depleted T cells, or T cells provided the cDNA or gDNA that made up the material.

Profiled with immunoSEQ multiplex PCR; TCRdb holds only in-frame clones, not every one. Of some 310,000 clones listed, around 87% were seen once; the top ten hold around 0.97%. Germline trimming cut 0 bases from V and 2 bases from J; bases unmatched to any gene: 9. CDR3 length equals 18 residues. The V gene's germline CDR1 is SGHTA and CDR2 FQGNSA. One Seattle source followed patients from active infection through their disease course. This TCR came from a woman aged 40 to 50 with COVID-19, enrolled during active disease. Material for sequencing was peripheral blood. The chain links TRBV7-2 to TRBJ2-3; 9 bases are shared with TRBD2. CDR3 in DNA: TGTGCCAGCAGCTTAGCGGCGGCTAGCGGGGCCGTCACAGATACGCAGTATTTT. It codes for CASSLAAASGAVTDTQYF. Supplemented by reference TRBV7-2 and TRBJ2-3, the full variable domain reads GAGVSQSPSNKVTEKGKDVELRCDPISGHTALYWYRQSLGQGLEFLIYFQGNSAPDKSGLPSDRFSAERTGGSVSTLTIQRTQQEDSAVYLCASSLAAASGAVTDTQYFGPGTRLTVL.